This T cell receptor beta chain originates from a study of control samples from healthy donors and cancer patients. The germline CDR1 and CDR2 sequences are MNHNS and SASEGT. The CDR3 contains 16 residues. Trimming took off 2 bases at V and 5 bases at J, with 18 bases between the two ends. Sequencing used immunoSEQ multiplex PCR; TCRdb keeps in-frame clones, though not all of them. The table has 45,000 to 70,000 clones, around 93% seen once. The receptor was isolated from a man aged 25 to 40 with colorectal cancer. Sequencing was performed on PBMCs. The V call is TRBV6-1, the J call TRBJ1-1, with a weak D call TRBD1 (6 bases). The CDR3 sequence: CASSEILRQEDTEAFF. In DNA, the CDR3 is TGTGCCAGCAGTGAAATCCTGCGACAGGAGGATACTGAAGCTTTCTTT.